This T cell receptor (beta chain) was profiled in a study of blood T cell repertoires in COVID-19. Overall study: Sites in the United States, Italy and Spain provided acute and convalescent COVID-19 samples. Sources were T cells, B-cell-depleted T cells, or PBMCs; the material itself was cDNA or gDNA.

The V gene's germline CDR1 is KGHSH and CDR2 LQKENI. The CDR3 consists of 16 residues. V was pared by 4 bases and J by 0 bases, with 6 bases of the junction left unmatched. Original analysis: Quantification of nucleated cells was approximated via reference gene primer amplification. Measured with immunoSEQ multiplex PCR; TCRdb has only the in-frame clones, and not every one. D and trimming were read from the DNA, whereas the V and J calls and clone size are those reported in that table. The sample gives under 95,000 clones, 65% to 85% of which show up once; 25% to 35% is in the top ten. The clonotype was recovered from a woman of 80 years or more with acute or convalescent COVID-19. Material for sequencing was peripheral blood. The V and J genes are TRBV18 and TRBJ2-1; 7 bases are a match to TRBD2. Here the CDR3 DNA reads TGTGCCAGCTCACATACTAGCGCGGGCTCCTACAATGAGCAGTTCTTC. Translated: CASSHTSAGSYNEQFF.